This T cell receptor beta chain was sequenced during a study of identifying expanded T cells in peripheral blood. V lost 2 bases and J 0 bases, leaving 8 bases between the germline ends. Germline CDR1 and CDR2: SEHNR and FQNEAQ (reference sequence). This CDR3 is built from 15 residues. Method: immunoSEQ multiplex PCR; TCRdb's copy keeps in-frame clones and lacks some. The repertoire holds some 120,000 clones, with 75% to 90% as singletons. The chain is built from TRBV7-9 and TRBJ2-1; tentatively, D is TRBD2 (6 bases). The sequencing sample was made of blood. The TCR sequence derives from a person aged 18 to 75 in good health. In DNA form, the CDR3 reads TGTGCCAGCAGCTTATCCGGGAGCTCCTACAATGAGCAGTTCTTC. Translating it yields CASSLSGSSYNEQFF.